Sequencing of this TCR beta chain was carried out in a study of shared clonotypes between healthy human individuals. Study-wide background: Per donor, three plates held CD4 naive cells, three held CD4 memory, two held CD8 naive and one held CD8 memory. Study results and limitations: Sequencing depth was predicted to influence how clonotypes are shared among donors.

Data came from immunoSEQ multiplex PCR; TCRdb stores just in-frame clones and leaves some out. The table shows around 700,000 clones, with less than 80% occurring only once. The germline V and J ends were trimmed by 0 bases and 10 bases, with 5 bases remaining between them. Germline CDR1 SGHNT, CDR2 YYREEE (reference sequence). The CDR3 length is 11 residues. About this clone: Its cognate antigen is unknown.

Material: memory CD4+ T cells sorted from blood. Sample subset: CD45RA-negative fraction. This sequence joins TRBV5-4 and TRBJ2-1, with D hard to call. This sequence originates from a woman aged 25 to 39 in good health. In DNA, the CDR3 is TGTGCCAGCAGCTTGGCTCGGGAGCAGTTCTTC. Translation: CASSLAREQFF.